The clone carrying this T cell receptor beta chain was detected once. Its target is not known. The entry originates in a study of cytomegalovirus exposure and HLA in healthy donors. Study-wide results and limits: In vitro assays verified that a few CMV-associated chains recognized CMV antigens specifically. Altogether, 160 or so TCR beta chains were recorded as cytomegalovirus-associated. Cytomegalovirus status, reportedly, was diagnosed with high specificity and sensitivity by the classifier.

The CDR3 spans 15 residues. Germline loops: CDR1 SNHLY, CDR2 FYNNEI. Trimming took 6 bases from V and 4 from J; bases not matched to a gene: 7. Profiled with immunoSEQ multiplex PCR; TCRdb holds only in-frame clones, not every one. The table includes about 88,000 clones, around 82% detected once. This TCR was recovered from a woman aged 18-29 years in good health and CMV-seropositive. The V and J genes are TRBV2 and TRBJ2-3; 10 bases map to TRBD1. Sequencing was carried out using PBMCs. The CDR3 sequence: CASSPGQGSADTQYF. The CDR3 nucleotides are TGTGCCAGCAGCCCGGGACAGGGGAGCGCAGATACGCAGTATTTT.